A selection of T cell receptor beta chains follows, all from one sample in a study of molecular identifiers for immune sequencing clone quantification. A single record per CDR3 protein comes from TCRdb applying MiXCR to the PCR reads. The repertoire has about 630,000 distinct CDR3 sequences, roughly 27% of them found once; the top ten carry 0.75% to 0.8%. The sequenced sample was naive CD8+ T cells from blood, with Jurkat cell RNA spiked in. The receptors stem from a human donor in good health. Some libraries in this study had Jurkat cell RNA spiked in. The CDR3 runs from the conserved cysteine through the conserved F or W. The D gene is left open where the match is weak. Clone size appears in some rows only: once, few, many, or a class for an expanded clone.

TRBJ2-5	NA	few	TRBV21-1	CASTKRWGGTQRGQETQYF	TGTGCCAGCACTAAAAGGTGGGGGGGGACCCAAAGGGGCCAAGAGACCCAGTACTTC
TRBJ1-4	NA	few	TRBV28	CASSQFNRILNEKLFF	TGTGCCAGCAGCCAGTTCAACAGGATTTTGAATGAAAAACTGTTTTTT
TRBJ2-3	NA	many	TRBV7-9	CASSLDSNTDTQYF	TGTGCCAGCAGCCTCGACAGCAACACAGATACGCAGTATTTT
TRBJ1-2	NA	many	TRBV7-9	CASSSTLGHYGYTF	TGTGCCAGCAGCTCGACGTTAGGCCACTATGGCTACACCTTC
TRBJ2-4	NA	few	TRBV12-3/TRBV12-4	CASSSRDGAKNIQYF	TGTGCCAGCAGTTCCCGGGACGGGGCCAAAAACATTCAGTACTTC
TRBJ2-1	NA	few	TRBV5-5	CASSPPVETYNEQFF	TGTGCCAGCAGTCCCCCCGTGGAGACCTACAATGAGCAGTTCTTC
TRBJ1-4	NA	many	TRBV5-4	CASSSTGYSEKLFF	TGTGCCAGCAGCTCCACAGGATACTCTGAAAAACTGTTTTTT
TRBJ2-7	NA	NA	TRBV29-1	CSVVWVTQQYF	TGCAGCGTTGTGTGGGTCACCCAGCAGTACTTC
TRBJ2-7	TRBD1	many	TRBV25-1	CASGTGGYEQYF	TGTGCCAGCGGAACAGGGGGGTACGAGCAGTACTTC
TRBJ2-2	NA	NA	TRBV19	CASSIGGLGELFF	TGTGCCAGTAGTATAGGAGGGCTCGGGGAGCTGTTTTTT
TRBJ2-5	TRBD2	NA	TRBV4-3	CASSQDPGTSGQETQYF	TGCGCCAGCAGCCAAGATCCCGGGACTAGCGGGCAAGAGACCCAGTACTTC
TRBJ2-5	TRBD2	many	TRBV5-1	CASSYYPGGARETQYF	TGCGCCAGCAGCTACTACCCCGGGGGGGCTCGGGAGACCCAGTACTTC
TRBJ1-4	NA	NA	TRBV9	CASSLYAGTPSREKLFF	TGTGCCAGCAGCCTGTATGCTGGGACACCCTCTCGTGAAAAACTGTTTTTT
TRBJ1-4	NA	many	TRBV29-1	CSVEWGGDREKLFF	TGCAGCGTTGAATGGGGGGGTGACCGTGAAAAACTGTTTTTT
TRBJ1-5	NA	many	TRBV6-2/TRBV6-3	CASSYSGSQPQHF	TGTGCCAGCAGTTACTCTGGAAGCCAGCCCCAGCATTTT
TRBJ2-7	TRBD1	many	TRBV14	CASSQPSGTGYEQYF	TGTGCCAGCAGCCAACCATCCGGGACAGGGTACGAGCAGTACTTC
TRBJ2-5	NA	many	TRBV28	CASSLGSQETQYF	TGCGCCAGCAGCTTGGGGAGTCAAGAGACCCAGTACTTC
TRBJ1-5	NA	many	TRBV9	CASSVEGRSNQPQHF	TGTGCCAGCAGCGTAGAGGGTCGTAGCAATCAGCCCCAGCATTTT
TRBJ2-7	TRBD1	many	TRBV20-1	CSARDPGGRDYEQYF	TGCAGTGCTAGAGACCCAGGGGGAAGGGACTACGAGCAGTACTTC
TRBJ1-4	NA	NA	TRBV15	CASRTDRTEKLFF	TGTGCCTCCAGAACGGACAGAACTGAAAAACTGTTTTTT